These 10 T cell receptor beta chains originate from one sample sequenced in a study of blood T cell repertoires in COVID-19. Clones were read by immunoSEQ multiplex PCR, and TCRdb kept only the in-frame ones, dropping some. There are roughly 410,000 clones in the sample; 87% occur only once, and about 2.3% lies in the top ten. Sequenced input: peripheral blood. The source is a woman aged 55 to 70 with COVID-19, enrolled during active disease.

The V call is TRBV30, the J call TRBJ2-7, with D unclear. V was shortened by 1 base and J by 2 bases, with 9 bases between the two germline ends. Germline loops: CDR1 GTSNPN, CDR2 SVGIG (reference sequence). CDR3 length: 13 amino acids. CDR3 nucleotide sequence: TGTGCCTGGAGTGGGCCAGGAACCTACGAGCAGTACTTC. The encoded protein is CAWSGPGTYEQYF.

In DNA form, the CDR3 reads TGTGCCAGCTCACCAATTCGTCAGGGGCAAGGAAACACCATATATTTT. Encoded protein: CASSPIRQGQGNTIYF. The rearrangement uses TRBV18 and TRBJ1-3, with D tentatively TRBD1 (6 bases). V gave up 2 bases and J gave up 4 bases, with 15 bases separating them. The CDR3 contains 16 residues. Germline V gene lookup returns CDR1 KGHSH and CDR2 LQKENI.

The chain is built from TRBV6-2 or TRBV6-3 and TRBJ2-3; TRBD2 agrees at 14 bases. The CDR3 totals 17 residues. V trimming: 1 base; J trimming: 1 base; junction bases outside the gene matches: 1. CDR1 is MNHEY, CDR2 SVGEGT, per germline. In DNA, the CDR3 is TGTGCCAGCAGTTACTGGGGACTAGCGGGAGGCACAGATACGCAGTATTTT. This encodes CASSYWGLAGGTDTQYF.

The genes are TRBV5-5 and TRBJ1-3; D possibly corresponds to TRBD1 (5 bases). Trimming pared 1 base from V and 0 bases from J, leaving 11 bases between. The CDR3 is 16 amino acids. Germline CDR1 and CDR2: SGHKS and YYEKEE (reference sequence). This CDR3 is CASSLRDSSSGNTIYF. The CDR3 DNA follows: TGTGCCAGCAGCTTGCGAGACAGCAGCTCTGGAAACACCATATATTTT.

The chain couples TRBV6-5 to TRBJ2-3; TRBD2 matches 7 bases. Germline-derived CDR1 and CDR2 are MNHEY and SVGAGI. This CDR3 spans 14 amino acids. V was pared by 4 bases and J by 5 bases, with 6 bases of the junction left unmatched. The CDR3 loop reads CASSLGGVGDTQYF. For the CDR3, the DNA is TGTGCCAGCAGTTTGGGGGGGGTCGGAGATACGCAGTATTTT.

This clone was seen only once. The rearrangement joins TRBV30 to TRBJ2-3, with 13 bases lining up with TRBD2. Trimming took 3 bases from V and 7 from J; bases not matched to a gene: 7. CDR1 is GTSNPN, CDR2 SVGIG, per germline (reference sequence). This CDR3 region has 15 residues. For the CDR3, the DNA is TGTGCCTGGAGCCTCAGGGGACTAGCGGGGTATACGCAGTATTTT. Residues: CAWSLRGLAGYTQYF.

V usage is TRBV6-5 and J usage is TRBJ1-5; no firm D call. V shed 2 bases and J shed 4 bases, with 9 bases lying between them. The CDR3 is 14 residues long. Germline assignment: CDR1 MNHEY and CDR2 SVGAGI. The CDR3 coding sequence is TGTGCCAGCAGTTACGACAATTTTAATCAGCCCCAGCATTTT. Translated: CASSYDNFNQPQHF.

The rearrangement uses TRBV19 and TRBJ1-1; a possible D gene is TRBD1 (6 bases). Per germline, CDR1 LNHDA and CDR2 SQIVND (reference sequence). The CDR3 extends over 14 amino acids. Trimming took 5 bases from V and 1 from J, leaving 11 bases between them. The CDR3 bases are TGTGCCAGTAGTCCCGGCAGGGGGAACACTGAAGCTTTCTTT. Translating it yields CASSPGRGNTEAFF.

This clone is a singleton in its sample. The V gene is TRBV6-5, the J gene TRBJ1-4; D unclear. Germline CDR1 and CDR2: MNHEY and SVGAGI. V gave up 7 bases and J gave up 4 bases, with 4 bases separating them. The CDR3 runs 11 residues. The chain's CDR3 is CASILNEKLFF. CDR3 nucleotide sequence: TGTGCCAGCATCCTTAATGAAAAACTGTTTTTT.

V and J are TRBV10-3 and TRBJ2-7; a weak D match, TRBD1 (5 bases). This CDR3 contains 12 residues. V lost 5 bases, J lost 5 bases, and 10 bases lay in between. The V gene's germline CDR1 is ENHRY and CDR2 SYGVKD. DNA of the CDR3: TGTGCCATCAGTCCCCAGGGTAACGAGCAGTACTTC. It specifies CAISPQGNEQYF.